The 5 T cell receptor beta chains below were found in one sample sequenced in a study of cytomegalovirus exposure and HLA in healthy donors. It was with 60 Vbeta and 13 Jbeta primers that the PCR ran. Assay used: immunoSEQ multiplex PCR; TCRdb lists only in-frame clones, some missing. In the table there are around 140,000 clones, 61% of which are singletons. The material sequenced was PBMCs. The origin of the receptors is a male donor in good health and CMV-seronegative.

The J gene is TRBJ1-6, the V gene TRBV28, with TRBD1 matching 10 bases. Per germline, CDR1 MDHEN and CDR2 SYDVKM. Unmatched junction bases numbered 1, after V lost 1 base and J lost 7 bases. This CDR3 contains 15 residues. The CDR3 region is CASSLLGQGNSPLHF. Written as DNA, the CDR3 is TGTGCCAGCAGTTTATTGGGACAGGGGAATTCACCCCTCCACTTT.

Comment on this clone: This sample also contains other DNA sequences that code for the same CDR3. This chain connects TRBV6-5 to TRBJ1-5, with 7 bases matching TRBD1. V shed 6 bases and J 0 bases; nucleotides not matched to a gene: 5. Per the germline V gene, CDR1 is MNHEY and CDR2 is SVGAGI. The CDR3 is 15 amino acids. CDR3 amino acids: CASRPQGISNQPQHF. The CDR3 bases are TGTGCCAGCAGGCCACAGGGGATTAGCAATCAGCCCCAGCATTTT.

This clone was seen only once. The chain combines TRBV5-6 with TRBJ2-1; maybe TRBD1 (5 bases). CDR3 size: 12 residues. Trimming stripped 9 bases from V and 7 bases from J, with 14 bases between. The germline V gene encodes CDR1 SGHDT and CDR2 YYEEEE. CDR3: CATRKKGNEQFF. CDR3 bases: TGTGCCACCCGAAAGAAGGGGAATGAGCAGTTCTTC.

This clone came up a few times. V is TRBV27 and J is TRBJ1-1, with D unclear. The V gene's germline CDR1 is MNHEY and CDR2 SMNVEV (reference sequence). Trimming took 9 bases from V and 2 from J, leaving 16 bases between them. There are 14 residues in the CDR3. The DNA for the CDR3 is TGTGCCAGTCAAAGCTGGCAGGTCAACACTGAAGCTTTCTTT. Translation gives CASQSWQVNTEAFF.

J is TRBJ1-3 and V is TRBV15, with D perhaps matching TRBD1 (5 bases). This CDR3 region has 19 residues. Germline V gives CDR1 LNHNV, CDR2 YYDKDF (reference sequence). With 0 bases removed from V and 2 bases from J, the gap between germline ends came to 20 bases. CDR3 nucleotides: TGTGCCACCAGCAGAGATCATCTCAGGACAACGAAAGCTGGAAACACCATATATTTT. It is translated as CATSRDHLRTTKAGNTIYF. The full variable domain, in which reference TRBV15 and TRBJ1-3 provide the parts outside the CDR3, is DAMVIQNPRYQVTQFGKPVTLSCSQTLNHNVMYWYQQKSSQAPKLLFHYYDKDFNNEADTPDNFQSRRPNTSFCFLDIRSPGLGDTAMYLCATSRDHLRTTKAGNTIYFGEGSWLTVV.